The entry below gives a single TCR beta chain sequence along with its context. The antigen is not known. Clones were sequenced by immunoSEQ multiplex PCR, and TCRdb holds only the in-frame ones, with some missing. The sample shows fewer than 120,000 clones, about 90% of them seen only once. The V end lost 10 bases, the J end lost 2 bases, and 16 bases lay between the germline ends. The germline V gene has CDR1 LNHDA and CDR2 SQIVND (reference sequence). CDR3 length: 14 amino acids. These data come from a study of T cell responses to AZD1222 COVID-19 vaccine. General study findings and limits: Of the AZD1222 recipients, only 5 or 6 were seropositive at baseline. Donors were chiefly white British, with a greater number of females, and clonal diversity was perhaps underestimated.

The sequencing here drew on peripheral blood, taken on day 0 of AZD1222 vaccination. This clonotype was sampled from an adult in good health. The V call is TRBV19, the J call TRBJ2-3; no definite D call. CDR3 protein: CATRPDTNTDTQYF. CDR3 sequence (DNA): TGTGCCACCCGACCCGACACTAACACAGATACGCAGTATTTT.